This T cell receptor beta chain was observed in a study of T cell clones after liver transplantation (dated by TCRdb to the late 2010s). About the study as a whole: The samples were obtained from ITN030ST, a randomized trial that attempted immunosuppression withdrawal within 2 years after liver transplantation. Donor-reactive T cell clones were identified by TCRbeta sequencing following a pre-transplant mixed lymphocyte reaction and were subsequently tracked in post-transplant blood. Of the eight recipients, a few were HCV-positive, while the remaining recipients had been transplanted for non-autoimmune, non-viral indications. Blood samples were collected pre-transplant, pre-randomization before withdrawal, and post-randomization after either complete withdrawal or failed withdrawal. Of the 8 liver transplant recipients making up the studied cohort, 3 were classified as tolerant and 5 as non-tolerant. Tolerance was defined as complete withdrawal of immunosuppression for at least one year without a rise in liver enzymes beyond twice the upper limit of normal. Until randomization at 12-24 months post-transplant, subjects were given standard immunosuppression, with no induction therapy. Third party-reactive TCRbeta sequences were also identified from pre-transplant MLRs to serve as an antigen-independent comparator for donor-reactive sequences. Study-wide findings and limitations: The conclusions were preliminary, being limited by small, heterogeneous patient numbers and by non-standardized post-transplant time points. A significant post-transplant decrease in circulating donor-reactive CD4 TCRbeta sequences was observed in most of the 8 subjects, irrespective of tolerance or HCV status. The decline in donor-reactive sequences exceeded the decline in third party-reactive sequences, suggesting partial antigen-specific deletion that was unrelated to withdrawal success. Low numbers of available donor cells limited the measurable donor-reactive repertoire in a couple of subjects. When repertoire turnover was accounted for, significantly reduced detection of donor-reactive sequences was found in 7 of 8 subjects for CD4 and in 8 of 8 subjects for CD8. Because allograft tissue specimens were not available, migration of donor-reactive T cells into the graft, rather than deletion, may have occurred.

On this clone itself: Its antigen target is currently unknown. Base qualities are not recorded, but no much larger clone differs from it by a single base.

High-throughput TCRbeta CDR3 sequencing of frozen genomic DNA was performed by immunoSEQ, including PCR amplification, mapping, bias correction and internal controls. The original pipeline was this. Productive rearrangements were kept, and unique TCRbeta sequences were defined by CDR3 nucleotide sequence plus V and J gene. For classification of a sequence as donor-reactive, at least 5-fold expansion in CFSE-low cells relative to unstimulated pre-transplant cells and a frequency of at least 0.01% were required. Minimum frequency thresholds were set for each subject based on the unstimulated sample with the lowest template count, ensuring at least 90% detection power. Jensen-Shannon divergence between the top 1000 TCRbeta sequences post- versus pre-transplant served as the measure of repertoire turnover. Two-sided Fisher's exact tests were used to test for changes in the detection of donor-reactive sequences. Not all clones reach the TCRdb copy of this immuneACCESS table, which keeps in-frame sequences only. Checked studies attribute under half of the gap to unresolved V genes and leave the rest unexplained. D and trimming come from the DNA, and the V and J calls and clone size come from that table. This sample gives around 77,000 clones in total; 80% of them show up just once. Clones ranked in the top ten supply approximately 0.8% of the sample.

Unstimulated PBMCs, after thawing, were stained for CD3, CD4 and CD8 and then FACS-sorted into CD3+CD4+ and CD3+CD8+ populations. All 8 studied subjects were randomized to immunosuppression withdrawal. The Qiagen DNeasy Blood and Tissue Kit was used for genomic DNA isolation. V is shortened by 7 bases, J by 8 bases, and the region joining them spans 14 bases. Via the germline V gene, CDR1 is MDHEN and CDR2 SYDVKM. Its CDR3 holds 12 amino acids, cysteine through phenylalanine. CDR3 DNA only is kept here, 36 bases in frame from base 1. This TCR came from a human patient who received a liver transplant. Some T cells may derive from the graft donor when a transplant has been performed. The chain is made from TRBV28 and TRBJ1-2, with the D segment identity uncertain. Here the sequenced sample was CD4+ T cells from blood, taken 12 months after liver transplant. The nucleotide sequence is TGTGCCAGCACCCCGAACGTCGTAGGCTACACCTTC. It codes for CASTPNVVGYTF.